This is a list of T cell receptor beta chains from one sample in a study of blood T cell repertoires in COVID-19. Sequencing used immunoSEQ multiplex PCR; TCRdb keeps in-frame clones, though not all of them. This sample yields over 200,000 clones, of which 80% to 90% are seen a single time; about 3.5% belongs to the top ten. Sequencing was done on a sample of PBMCs or T cells enriched from blood (not recorded which). The source is a woman in her 30s who had been exposed to COVID-19. CDR3s include the opening cysteine and the closing phenylalanine or tryptophan. A D gene is named only where the DNA matches it firmly. Size is stated for part of the rows, as once, few or many counts, or as a class when the clone is expanded.

clone size: few
V gene: TRBV24-1
D gene: NA
CDR3 length: 14
J gene: TRBJ1-5
CDR3 DNA: TGTGCCACCAGTGCGGCAGGCGACAATCAGCCCCAGCATTTT
CDR3 protein: CATSAAGDNQPQHF

clone size: once
V gene: TRBV7-9
D gene: NA
CDR3 length: 17
J gene: TRBJ1-2
CDR3 DNA: TGTGCCAGCAGCTTAGAGGGCCCGAGGACAGTTTCTTATGGCTACACCTTC
CDR3 protein: CASSLEGPRTVSYGYTF

clone size: once
V gene: TRBV24-1
D gene: TRBD2
CDR3 length: 16
J gene: TRBJ2-5
CDR3 DNA: TGTGCCACCAGTGATAGGACTAGCGGGAGGGTGGAGACCCAGTACTTC
CDR3 protein: CATSDRTSGRVETQYF

clone size: NA
V gene: TRBV5-1
D gene: TRBD2
CDR3 length: 16
J gene: TRBJ2-7
CDR3 DNA: TGCGCCAGCAGCTTGGCGGCTAGCGGGATTCCCAACGAGCAGTACTTC
CDR3 protein: CASSLAASGIPNEQYF

clone size: NA
V gene: TRBV2
D gene: NA
CDR3 length: 16
J gene: TRBJ1-1
CDR3 DNA: TGTGCCAGCAGTGACTTTAAGGGACTTGAGAACACTGAAGCTTTCTTT
CDR3 protein: CASSDFKGLENTEAFF

clone size: NA
V gene: TRBV7-3
D gene: TRBD1
CDR3 length: 15
J gene: TRBJ2-6
CDR3 DNA: TGTGCCAGCAGCTCACAGGGGACTGGGGCCAACGTCCTGACTTTC
CDR3 protein: CASSSQGTGANVLTF

clone size: NA
V gene: TRBV19
D gene: TRBD1
CDR3 length: 13
J gene: TRBJ2-3
CDR3 DNA: TGTGCCAGTAGTGCAGGGGGCGTAGGTACGCAGTATTTT
CDR3 protein: CASSAGGVGTQYF

clone size: NA
V gene: TRBV19
D gene: NA
CDR3 length: 14
J gene: TRBJ1-4
CDR3 DNA: TGTGCCAGTAGTATACGCACCGGTAATGAAAAACTGTTTTTT
CDR3 protein: CASSIRTGNEKLFF

clone size: NA
V gene: TRBV10-3
D gene: TRBD1
CDR3 length: 16
J gene: TRBJ1-2
CDR3 DNA: TGTGCCATCAGCCCTATCGATGGACAGGGGGCTGGTGGCTACACCTTC
CDR3 protein: CAISPIDGQGAGGYTF

clone size: NA
V gene: TRBV5-6
D gene: TRBD2
CDR3 length: 19
J gene: TRBJ2-2
CDR3 DNA: TGTGCCAGCAGCTCTGGACTAGCCCGACGAACGATTAACACCGGGGAGCTGTTTTTT
CDR3 protein: CASSSGLARRTINTGELFF

clone size: NA
V gene: TRBV6-1
D gene: TRBD2
CDR3 length: 14
J gene: TRBJ2-7
CDR3 DNA: TGTGCCAGCAGTGAATCGGGAGGGGTCTACGAGCAGTACTTC
CDR3 protein: CASSESGGVYEQYF

clone size: NA
V gene: TRBV6-5
D gene: TRBD1
CDR3 length: 16
J gene: TRBJ1-1
CDR3 DNA: TGTGCCAGCAGTTACTCGTTTGGGTCCAGGGACAGTGAAGCTTTCTTT
CDR3 protein: CASSYSFGSRDSEAFF

clone size: few
V gene: TRBV4-2
D gene: NA
CDR3 length: 13
J gene: TRBJ2-7
CDR3 DNA: TGTGCCAGCAGCCAGGTACCGAGCTACGAGCAGTACTTC
CDR3 protein: CASSQVPSYEQYF

clone size: NA
V gene: TRBV5-4
D gene: TRBD1
CDR3 length: 14
J gene: TRBJ1-2
CDR3 DNA: TGTGCCAGCAGCTTGACTGGACAGGGCTATGGCTACACCTTC
CDR3 protein: CASSLTGQGYGYTF

clone size: NA
V gene: TRBV16
D gene: NA
CDR3 length: 13
J gene: TRBJ1-2
CDR3 DNA: TGTGCCAGCAGTCGGGATTCTAACTATGGCTACACCTTC
CDR3 protein: CASSRDSNYGYTF

clone size: NA
V gene: TRBV5-4
D gene: TRBD1
CDR3 length: 15
J gene: TRBJ2-7
CDR3 DNA: TGTGCCAGCAGTATCACCGGGACAGGGCATTCCGAGCAGTACTTC
CDR3 protein: CASSITGTGHSEQYF

clone size: NA
V gene: TRBV29-1
D gene: NA
CDR3 length: 13
J gene: TRBJ2-1
CDR3 DNA: TGCAGCGTTGGGGCAGGGGCCTACAATGAGCAGTTCTTC
CDR3 protein: CSVGAGAYNEQFF

clone size: NA
V gene: TRBV10-3
D gene: TRBD1
CDR3 length: 13
J gene: TRBJ1-2
CDR3 DNA: TGTGCCATCAGTGAGATCGACAGGGTTGGCTACACCTTC
CDR3 protein: CAISEIDRVGYTF

clone size: NA
V gene: TRBV5-4
D gene: NA
CDR3 length: 13
J gene: TRBJ1-1
CDR3 DNA: TGTGCCAGCAGCTTGACGGGGAACACTGAAGCTTTCTTT
CDR3 protein: CASSLTGNTEAFF

clone size: once
V gene: TRBV5-5
D gene: TRBD1
CDR3 length: 14
J gene: TRBJ1-4
CDR3 DNA: TGTGCCAGCAGCTCCGGACAGGGATACGAAAAACTGTTTTTT
CDR3 protein: CASSSGQGYEKLFF

clone size: NA
V gene: TRBV18
D gene: NA
CDR3 length: 17
J gene: TRBJ2-1
CDR3 DNA: TGTGCCAGCTCACCACGTGGGGGGGCTGGCTCCTACAATGAGCAGTTCTTC
CDR3 protein: CASSPRGGAGSYNEQFF

clone size: NA
V gene: TRBV7-3
D gene: TRBD1
CDR3 length: 16
J gene: TRBJ1-4
CDR3 DNA: TGTGCCAGCAGCCCCCTCCCCGGGACAGGGGTTGTAAAACTGTTTTTT
CDR3 protein: CASSPLPGTGVVKLFF

clone size: NA
V gene: TRBV12-3/TRBV12-4
D gene: NA
CDR3 length: 12
J gene: TRBJ1-2
CDR3 DNA: TGTGCCAGCAGTTTAGAGACGGGTGGCTACACCTTC
CDR3 protein: CASSLETGGYTF

clone size: NA
V gene: TRBV2
D gene: NA
CDR3 length: 13
J gene: TRBJ1-2
CDR3 DNA: TGTGCCAGCAGAGCAGGACAGCTCTATGGCTACACCTTC
CDR3 protein: CASRAGQLYGYTF

clone size: NA
V gene: TRBV28
D gene: TRBD1
CDR3 length: 13
J gene: TRBJ2-7
CDR3 DNA: TGTGCCAGCGCCGGGACAGGGGTTTACGAGCAGTACTTC
CDR3 protein: CASAGTGVYEQYF

clone size: NA
V gene: TRBV6-1
D gene: NA
CDR3 length: 13
J gene: TRBJ1-1
CDR3 DNA: TGTGCCAGCAGTGAAGGTTTCCCGGGTGAAACTTTCTTT
CDR3 protein: CASSEGFPGETFF

clone size: NA
V gene: TRBV24-1
D gene: NA
CDR3 length: 13
J gene: TRBJ2-3
CDR3 DNA: TGTGCCACCGAAGCACTGGGGGCGTATACGCAGTATTTT
CDR3 protein: CATEALGAYTQYF

clone size: NA
V gene: TRBV19
D gene: NA
CDR3 length: 11
J gene: TRBJ2-7
CDR3 DNA: TGTGCAGCAAGTAAGGGGTACGAGCAGTACTTC
CDR3 protein: CAASKGYEQYF

clone size: NA
V gene: TRBV9
D gene: TRBD2
CDR3 length: 15
J gene: TRBJ2-1
CDR3 DNA: TGTGCCAGCAGCGTGAGCGGGGGGTTTTACAATGAGCAGTTCTTC
CDR3 protein: CASSVSGGFYNEQFF

clone size: NA
V gene: TRBV7-9
D gene: TRBD1
CDR3 length: 16
J gene: TRBJ1-3
CDR3 DNA: TGTGCCAGCCCTGGGACAGGGGACTTTACTGGAAACACCATATATTTT
CDR3 protein: CASPGTGDFTGNTIYF

clone size: NA
V gene: TRBV6-5
D gene: NA
CDR3 length: 12
J gene: TRBJ1-2
CDR3 DNA: TGTGCCAGCAAGGGCAGGGATTATGGCTACACCTTC
CDR3 protein: CASKGRDYGYTF

clone size: NA
V gene: TRBV5-1
D gene: NA
CDR3 length: 13
J gene: TRBJ2-7
CDR3 DNA: TGCGCCAGCAGCTTGAAGGACAGATACGAGCAGTACTTC
CDR3 protein: CASSLKDRYEQYF

clone size: NA
V gene: TRBV5-4
D gene: TRBD1
CDR3 length: 15
J gene: TRBJ1-1
CDR3 DNA: TGTGCCAGCAGCCTCCAGGACAGGGCTAACACTGAAGCTTTCTTT
CDR3 protein: CASSLQDRANTEAFF

clone size: once
V gene: TRBV4-1
D gene: TRBD1
CDR3 length: 13
J gene: TRBJ2-3
CDR3 DNA: TGCGCCAGCAGCCAACGACAGGGTCGGACGCAGTATTTT
CDR3 protein: CASSQRQGRTQYF

clone size: NA
V gene: TRBV5-5
D gene: NA
CDR3 length: 15
J gene: TRBJ1-1
CDR3 DNA: TGTGCCAGCAGCTCCTTCGCGAGGGCGGACACTGAAGCTTTCTTT
CDR3 protein: CASSSFARADTEAFF

clone size: NA
V gene: TRBV2
D gene: NA
CDR3 length: 15
J gene: TRBJ2-1
CDR3 DNA: TGTGCCAGCAGTGATCAGGGCTACAAACGGGGGGAGCAGTTCTTC
CDR3 protein: CASSDQGYKRGEQFF

clone size: NA
V gene: TRBV4-2
D gene: TRBD2
CDR3 length: 15
J gene: TRBJ2-3
CDR3 DNA: TGTGCCAGCAGCCAAGACGGGAGGGCCACAGATACGCAGTATTTT
CDR3 protein: CASSQDGRATDTQYF

clone size: NA
V gene: TRBV5-1
D gene: TRBD1
CDR3 length: 15
J gene: TRBJ2-3
CDR3 DNA: TGCGCCAGCAGCTTGGGGGACAGGGTCACAGATACGCAGTATTTT
CDR3 protein: CASSLGDRVTDTQYF

clone size: few
V gene: TRBV27
D gene: NA
CDR3 length: 13
J gene: TRBJ1-5
CDR3 DNA: TGTGCCAGCAGTTTAATTCCCCGGCAGCCCCAGCATTTT
CDR3 protein: CASSLIPRQPQHF

clone size: NA
V gene: TRBV27
D gene: NA
CDR3 length: 16
J gene: TRBJ1-3
CDR3 DNA: TGTGCCAGCAGTCACTTTCAGGGGTTCTCTGGAAACACCATATATTTT
CDR3 protein: CASSHFQGFSGNTIYF

clone size: NA
V gene: TRBV9
D gene: TRBD1
CDR3 length: 13
J gene: TRBJ2-7
CDR3 DNA: TGTGCCAGCAGCAAAGGGGGCCGGTACGAGCAGTACTTC
CDR3 protein: CASSKGGRYEQYF

clone size: NA
V gene: TRBV6-5
D gene: NA
CDR3 length: 14
J gene: TRBJ1-4
CDR3 DNA: TGTGCCAGCAGCGGAGGGGCCTGGAGGGAAAAACTGTTTTTT
CDR3 protein: CASSGGAWREKLFF

clone size: few
V gene: TRBV10-3
D gene: TRBD2
CDR3 length: 14
J gene: TRBJ2-5
CDR3 DNA: TGTGCCATCAAACGGCGGGAGGTGGAGGAGACCCAGTACTTC
CDR3 protein: CAIKRREVEETQYF

clone size: NA
V gene: TRBV2
D gene: TRBD1
CDR3 length: 16
J gene: TRBJ2-7
CDR3 DNA: TGTGCCAGCAAGGGGGGCGCGACAGGGGTAGGCTACGAGCAGTACTTC
CDR3 protein: CASKGGATGVGYEQYF

clone size: NA
V gene: TRBV18
D gene: NA
CDR3 length: 13
J gene: TRBJ2-5
CDR3 DNA: TGTGCCAGCTCGCAGAACGCTCAAGAGACCCAGTACTTC
CDR3 protein: CASSQNAQETQYF

clone size: NA
V gene: TRBV21-1
D gene: NA
CDR3 length: 21
J gene: TRBJ2-7
CDR3 DNA: TGTGCCAGCAGCAAAGCGGACCCGACAGGGGGCAATAGCGTCGGTAACTACGAGCAGTACTTC
CDR3 protein: CASSKADPTGGNSVGNYEQYF

clone size: once
V gene: TRBV27
D gene: TRBD2
CDR3 length: 14
J gene: TRBJ2-3
CDR3 DNA: TGTGCCAGCAGTCGAGGGAGGGCCACAGATACGCAGTATTTT
CDR3 protein: CASSRGRATDTQYF

clone size: NA
V gene: TRBV30
D gene: TRBD2
CDR3 length: 14
J gene: TRBJ2-7
CDR3 DNA: TGTGCCTGGAGTGGGGTAGCGGGTTTTTACGAGCAGTACTTC
CDR3 protein: CAWSGVAGFYEQYF

clone size: once
V gene: TRBV20-1
D gene: NA
CDR3 length: 10
J gene: TRBJ1-2
CDR3 DNA: TGCAGTGCAGGCCCAGGGAGCTACACCTTC
CDR3 protein: CSAGPGSYTF

clone size: NA
V gene: TRBV6-4
D gene: TRBD2
CDR3 length: 15
J gene: TRBJ2-1
CDR3 DNA: TGTGCCAGCAGTGGTATAGCGGGAGACTACAATGAGCAGTTCTTC
CDR3 protein: CASSGIAGDYNEQFF